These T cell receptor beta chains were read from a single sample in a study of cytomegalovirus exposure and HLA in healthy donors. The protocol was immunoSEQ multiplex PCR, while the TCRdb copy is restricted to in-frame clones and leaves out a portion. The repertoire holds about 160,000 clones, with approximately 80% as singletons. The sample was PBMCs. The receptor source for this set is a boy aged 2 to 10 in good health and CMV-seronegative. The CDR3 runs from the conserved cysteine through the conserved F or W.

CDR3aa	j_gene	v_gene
CASSRQGDGYTF	TRBJ1-2	TRBV7-8
CASSLAGLGIAGANVLTF	TRBJ2-6	TRBV5-4
CASSYAGGHNEQFF	TRBJ2-1	TRBV6-5
CASSNDRVRTEAFF	TRBJ1-1	TRBV6-6
CASSLMQETQYF	TRBJ2-5	TRBV7-2
CASSLVDRKGQPQHF	TRBJ1-5	TRBV5-4
CASSLNYLTPNTEAFF	TRBJ1-1	TRBV5-6
CASSRVYPSSYNEQFF	TRBJ2-1	TRBV27
CASSEVDSVNPYEQYF	TRBJ2-7	TRBV2
CASSPVQGGAVTEAFF	TRBJ1-1	TRBV7-8
CASSLVTGNTEAFF	TRBJ1-1	TRBV7-9
CASRGSRAEQYF	TRBJ2-7	TRBV5-6
CASSERDRGTDTQYF	TRBJ2-3	TRBV10-1
CASSVGKTGEAFF	TRBJ1-1	TRBV9
CASSRLWALSGANVLTF	TRBJ2-6	TRBV4-2
CSVTGTSGRRGTDTQYF	TRBJ2-3	TRBV29-1
CASRPSTVDEGGYTF	TRBJ1-2	TRBV25-1
CATSRVGGLDEKLFF	TRBJ1-4	TRBV15
CASSPTRHNNEQFF	TRBJ2-1	TRBV5-1
CASSPGLAGTYEQYF	TRBJ2-7	TRBV5-4
CASSSPGSNSYNEQFF	TRBJ2-1	TRBV27
CASSQGQGFQNYGYTF	TRBJ1-2	TRBV4-3
CSVVGAGSYNEQFF	TRBJ2-1	TRBV29-1
CAWSVRGLAAYQETQYF	TRBJ2-5	TRBV30
CASSLGSDFKYF	TRBJ2-4	TRBV7-9
CASRNQREYTDTQYF	TRBJ2-3	TRBV6-6
CASSSTTNNEQFF	TRBJ2-1	TRBV19
CASSFQGRPYEQYF	TRBJ2-7	TRBV28
CASNALAGDHGELFF	TRBJ2-2	TRBV19
CASSLGTSGRRDTQYF	TRBJ2-3	TRBV7-9
CAWSRGFAGELFF	TRBJ2-2	TRBV30
CASNLGTSNTEAFF	TRBJ1-1	TRBV6-6
CASSLSEAYNEQFF	TRBJ2-1	TRBV11-2
CASSLVGAGGPTGELFF	TRBJ2-2	TRBV4-2
CAWMSEQTTQAFF	TRBJ1-1	TRBV30
CASSLTPNRGWGTEAFF	TRBJ1-1	TRBV27
CASSDGQGSNSPLHF	TRBJ1-6	TRBV6-1